The T cell receptor (beta chain) under discussion was sequenced for a study of control samples from healthy donors and cancer patients. The table came from immunoSEQ multiplex PCR; TCRdb's copy has only in-frame clones and leaves some out. The top ten hold approximately 3.6% of the sample, which has roughly 30,000 clones, about 85% seen once. The source of this sequence is a female donor with melanoma. Sequenced input: formalin-fixed, paraffin-embedded tissue.

CDR3 DNA sequence: TGTGCCAGTAGTATAGTGGGCTACGAGCAGTACTTC. It codes for CASSIVGYEQYF. This chain links TRBV19 with TRBJ2-7; D is unresolved. Looked up from germline, CDR1 is LNHDA and CDR2 is SQIVND (reference sequence). V lost 1 base and J 3 bases, leaving 4 bases between the germline ends. The CDR3 consists of 12 residues.